Sequencing of this T cell receptor (beta chain) was carried out in a study of Tregs in tolerant kidney transplant recipients. Mixed chimerism was transient after nonmyeloablative marrow transplants from related graft donors. CD4+CD25+CD127- Tregs, CD4+CD25- non-Tregs, CD4 and CD8 cells were sorted. Study-level points and caveats: No direct test of biological reproducibility was done here.

This clone was counted a single time. Its specificity is not known. V dropped 5 bases and J dropped 5 bases, with 15 bases sitting between them. The CDR3 length is 13 residues. CDR1 and CDR2 from the germline V gene are SQVTM and ANQGSEA. Libraries were prepared by immunoSEQ multiplex PCR; TCRdb keeps only in-frame clonotypes and omits some of them. Altogether roughly 64,000 clones are present, 80% to 90% being singletons, with the ten largest covering about 4%. Sequences were derived from CD4+ T cells from blood (PBMCs), sampled 6 months after the transplant. The rearrangement joins TRBV29-1 to TRBJ2-5; weak D call: TRBD2 (6 bases). The source of this sequence is a human patient who received a combined kidney and bone marrow transplant. Some T cells may be graft donor cells. CDR3 residues: CSVRGLGGETQYF. The DNA of the CDR3 is TGCAGCGTTAGGGGCTTGGGGGGTGAGACCCAGTACTTC.